A single TCR beta chain is shown here with its context. Participant age was about 18 to 100 years, and participants resided in 24 US areas. Recovered status applied to Cohort 3 donors who had two consecutive negative PCRs. It also applied to those with clearance or with symptom resolution. The data were taken from a study of blood T cell repertoires in COVID-19. About the study: Italy, Spain and the United States were the sources of the convalescent and acute COVID-19 samples. From T cells, B-cell-depleted T cells, or PBMCs came the material, which was cDNA or gDNA.

The assay was immunoSEQ multiplex PCR, and TCRdb's table has in-frame clones only and misses some. The sample consists of around 170,000 clones, about nine tenths of them appearing once. This sequence was found in a woman younger than 30 who had recovered from COVID-19. The specimen was PBMCs or T cells enriched from blood (not recorded which).

Written as DNA, the CDR3 is TGTGCCAGCAGTAACAGGGGGATTAGCAATCAGCCCCAGCATTTT. This encodes CASSNRGISNQPQHF. This chain joins TRBV6-5 and TRBJ1-5; 8 nucleotides line up with TRBD1. V lost 5 bases, J lost 0 bases, and 3 bases stayed unmatched. The CDR3 totals 15 residues. The germline V gene has CDR1 MNHEY and CDR2 SVGAGI.